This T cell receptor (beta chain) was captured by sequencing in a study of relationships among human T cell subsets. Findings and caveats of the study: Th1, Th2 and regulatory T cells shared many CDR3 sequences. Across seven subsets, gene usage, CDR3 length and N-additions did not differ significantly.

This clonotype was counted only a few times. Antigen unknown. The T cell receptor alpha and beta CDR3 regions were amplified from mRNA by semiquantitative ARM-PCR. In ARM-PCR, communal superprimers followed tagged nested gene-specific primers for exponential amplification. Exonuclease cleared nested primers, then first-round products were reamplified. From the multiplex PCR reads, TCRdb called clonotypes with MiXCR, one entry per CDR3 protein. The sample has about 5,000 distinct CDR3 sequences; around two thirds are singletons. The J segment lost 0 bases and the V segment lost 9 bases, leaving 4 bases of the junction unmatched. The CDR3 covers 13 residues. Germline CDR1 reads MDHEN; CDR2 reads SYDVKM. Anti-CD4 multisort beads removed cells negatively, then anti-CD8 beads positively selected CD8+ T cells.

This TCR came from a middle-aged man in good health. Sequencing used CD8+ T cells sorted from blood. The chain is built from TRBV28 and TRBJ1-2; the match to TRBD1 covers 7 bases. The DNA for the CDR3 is TGTGCCAGTTGGGACAGTCCTAACTATGGCTACACCTTC. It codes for CASWDSPNYGYTF.